Following are 20 T cell receptor beta chains from one sample sequenced in a study of T cell changes during pregnancy in multiple sclerosis. Using immunoSEQ multiplex PCR, the repertoire was profiled, and TCRdb retains in-frame clones only, with some absent. Of tens of thousands of clones listed, 80% to 95% were seen once; the top ten hold 0.52%. The sample consisted of CD4+ T cells from peripheral blood mononuclear cells, taken in the third trimester of pregnancy. The origin of the receptors is a female donor with multiple sclerosis, enrolled in a pregnancy study.

About this clone: Compared with germline, one end of the junction differs, possibly owing to a read error. The chain recombines TRBV6-6 with TRBJ1-2, with 10 bases that match TRBD1. Germline V lookup: CDR1 MNHNY, CDR2 SVGAGI (reference sequence). The CDR3 is 14 amino acids. In nucleotides, the CDR3 is TGTGCCAGCAGTACGGTTTTGGGGACAGGGGACAGCTTCTTC. It codes for CASSTVLGTGDSFF.

V usage is TRBV27 and J usage is TRBJ1-4, with 7 bases fitting TRBD1. Germline V lookup: CDR1 MNHEY, CDR2 SMNVEV (reference sequence). The CDR3 has 15 residues. With V trimmed by 5 bases and J by 7 bases, 10 bases remained unmatched. Written as DNA, the CDR3 is TGTGCCAGCAGTCTGGGACAGTTGGTGGGTGAAAAACTGTTTTTT. Translated, it gives CASSLGQLVGEKLFF.

This CDR3 reads CASSPGTGGGTDTQYF. CDR3 coding DNA: TGTGCCAGCTCACCGGGGACAGGGGGAGGCACAGATACGCAGTATTTT. The chain recombines TRBV18 with TRBJ2-3; TRBD1 matches at 11 bases. This CDR3 has 16 residues. Germline trimming cut 3 bases from V and 1 base from J; bases unmatched to any gene: 3. Germline values: CDR1 KGHSH, CDR2 LQKENI.

The chain employs TRBV6-6 and TRBJ2-2; 10 bases are shared with TRBD2. This CDR3 spans 15 amino acids. The germline V gene has CDR1 MNHNY and CDR2 SVGAGI (reference sequence). Trimming cost V 6 bases and J 2 bases; bases outside gene matches: 3. The CDR3 here is CASRIAGGNTGELFF. In nucleotides, the CDR3 is TGTGCCAGCAGGATAGCGGGAGGAAACACCGGGGAGCTGTTTTTT.

The CDR3 spells CASRLGRRPSNQPQHF. Here the CDR3 DNA reads TGTGCCAGCAGACTAGGACGGCGTCCGAGCAATCAGCCCCAGCATTTT. The chain joins TRBV6-4 to TRBJ1-5; D not certain. V was clipped by 6 bases and J by 1 base, with 16 bases between them. The CDR3 sequence is 16 residues long. Germline values: CDR1 MRHNA, CDR2 SNTAGT.

The rearrangement links TRBV2 to TRBJ2-2; 7 nucleotides agree with TRBD1. The CDR3 spans 14 residues. Germline V gives CDR1 SNHLY, CDR2 FYNNEI. The V and J ends lost 5 bases and 6 bases, in that order; junction bases with no gene match: 6. CDR3 DNA: TGTGCCAGCAGTCGGGACAGCGGATCCGGGGAGCTGTTTTTT. As protein: CASSRDSGSGELFF.

J is TRBJ2-1 and V is TRBV25-1; 9 nucleotides align to TRBD2. The CDR3 is 16 residues long. The V gene's germline CDR1 is MGHDK and CDR2 SYGVNS. The junction had 8 bases not matched to a gene; V was cut back by 1 base and J by 7 bases. The CDR3 region has the DNA TGTGCCAGCAGTGAATTTGGGATAGCGGGAGTAAATGAGCAGTTCTTC. It yields the protein CASSEFGIAGVNEQFF.

The chain has TRBV5-1 and TRBJ2-1, with D perhaps TRBD2 (5 bases). This CDR3 comprises 19 residues. V was cut by 3 bases and J by 6 bases, with 28 bases left in between. Germline V gene data show CDR1 as SGHRS and CDR2 as YFSETQ. The CDR3, as DNA: TGCGCCAGCAGCTACGGGGTTCTAGAGGGCCGATCGTCCATCAATGAGCAGTTCTTC. Amino acids: CASSYGVLEGRSSINEQFF.

This clone was detected once. This chain links TRBV6-1 with TRBJ2-7; 11 nucleotides align to TRBD1. CDR3 length equals 15 residues. Trimming at V came to 6 bases and at J to 0 bases, leaving 4 bases not matched to a gene. Germline CDR1 and CDR2: MNHNS and SASEGT. CDR3 coding DNA: TGTGCCAGCAGGCTCGGGACAGGGGGCTCCTACGAGCAGTACTTC. Its protein is CASRLGTGGSYEQYF.

The J gene is TRBJ2-2, the V gene TRBV4-1; TRBD1 is a possible D gene (5 bases). Trimming cost V 1 base and J 3 bases, with 18 bases left between them. Looked up from germline, CDR1 is MGHRA and CDR2 is YSYEKL. This CDR3 region has 18 residues. The DNA for the CDR3 is TGCGCCAGCAGCCAAGTGGGTGTGAGGACATCTGACACCGGGGAGCTGTTTTTT. Residues: CASSQVGVRTSDTGELFF.

In this sample, this clone turned up a few times. This sequence joins TRBV2 and TRBJ1-2; D unresolved. CDR3 length: 11 amino acids. Germline CDR1 SNHLY, CDR2 FYNNEI. Trimming left V 5 bases short and J 8 bases short, with 9 bases between. The DNA for the CDR3 is TGTGCCAGCAGTTATCTTTTGGGCTACACCTTC. It translates to CASSYLLGYTF.

The gene calls are TRBV5-1 and TRBJ1-2; D is undetermined. The CDR3 sequence is 12 residues long. CDR1 SGHRS and CDR2 YFSETQ come from the germline V gene. With 0 bases removed from V and 5 bases from J, the gap between germline ends came to 5 bases. CDR3 DNA: TGCGCCAGCAGCTTGGCAGGATATGGCTACACCTTC. Translation: CASSLAGYGYTF. The variable domain in full, with the rest retrieved from reference TRBV5-1 and TRBJ1-2, is KAGVTQTPRYLIKTRGQQVTLSCSPISGHRSVSWYQQTPGQGLQFLFEYFSETQRNKGNFPGRFSGRQFSNSRSEMNVSTLELGDSALYLCASSLAGYGYTFGSGTRLTVV.

CDR3 sequence reads: CASSPEGAANEKLFF. The CDR3, as DNA: TGTGCCAGTAGCCCAGAAGGGGCAGCGAATGAAAAACTGTTTTTT. The chain is built from TRBV19 and TRBJ1-4; possibly TRBD1 for D (5 bases). The CDR3 spans 15 residues. The germline V gene has CDR1 LNHDA and CDR2 SQIVND (reference sequence). Trimming pared 6 bases from V and 5 bases from J, leaving 16 bases between.

CDR3 bases: TGTGCCAGCAGCGGAACAGCTTTTTATAGCAATCAGCCCCAGCATTTT. Its protein product is CASSGTAFYSNQPQHF. The genes are TRBV21-1 and TRBJ1-5; TRBD1, the table's D call, lacks a check against the DNA. TRBV21-1 is termed a pseudogene. CDR3 length: 16 residues.

This rearrangement joins TRBV18 to TRBJ1-1, with D unresolved. Germline CDR1 KGHSH, CDR2 LQKENI. Trimming removed 2 bases at V and 1 base at J, with 8 bases between. The CDR3 has 14 amino acids. The CDR3 is CASSPVARNTEAFF. The CDR3 nucleotides read TGTGCCAGCTCACCAGTGGCTAGGAACACTGAAGCTTTCTTT.

The V and J genes are TRBV5-5 and TRBJ2-6, with a weak D call TRBD1 (5 bases). This CDR3 has 17 amino acids. The germline gives CDR1 SGHKS, CDR2 YYEKEE (reference sequence). Trimming cost V 5 bases and J 0 bases, with 15 bases left between them. CDR3 nucleotide sequence: TGTGCCAGCAGTCCCGGACACCCTAACTCTGGGGCCAACGTCCTGACTTTC. Encoded protein: CASSPGHPNSGANVLTF.

The rearrangement links TRBV7-2 to TRBJ2-5; TRBD2 agrees at 7 bases. This CDR3 is 15 amino acids long. V lost 3 bases to trimming and J lost 3 bases; unmatched junction nucleotides: 7. Germline assignment: CDR1 SGHTA and CDR2 FQGNSA. CDR3 DNA: TGTGCCAGCAGCTTGCAAGCTAGCGGTAAAGAGACCCAGTACTTC. Protein sequence: CASSLQASGKETQYF.

CDR3 DNA: TGTGCCAGCAGCTTTACAGGGAGCTCTGGAAACACCATATATTTT. This translates into CASSFTGSSGNTIYF. This sequence joins TRBV7-9 and TRBJ1-3; perhaps TRBD1 as D (6 bases). The V and J ends lost 3 bases and 0 bases respectively, with 9 bases between them. Looked up from germline, CDR1 is SEHNR and CDR2 is FQNEAQ (reference sequence). CDR3 length equals 15 residues. The variable domain in full, completed from reference TRBV7-9 and TRBJ1-3, reads DTGVSQNPRHKITKRGQNVTFRCDPISEHNRLYWYRQTLGQGPEFLTYFQNEAQLEKSRLLSDRFSAERPKGSFSTLEIQRTEQGDSAMYLCASSFTGSSGNTIYFGEGSWLTVV.

This rearrangement joins TRBV20-1 to TRBJ2-5; TRBD2 might be the D (6 bases). CDR3 length equals 11 residues. Trimming took 4 bases from V and 5 from J, leaving 8 bases between them. Germline loops: CDR1 DFQATT, CDR2 SNEGSKA (reference sequence). The CDR3 nucleotides read TGCAGTGCTAATGGGAGGGAGACCCAGTACTTC. Amino acid sequence: CSANGRETQYF.

This chain joins TRBV13 and TRBJ2-7; 10 bases fit TRBD2. V dropped 1 base and J dropped 1; count of bases not matched to a gene: 13. The length of the CDR3 is 19 residues. The germline gives CDR1 PRHDT, CDR2 FYEKMQ (reference sequence). CDR3 nucleotide sequence: TGTGCCAGCAGCTTAGTGTCAATGCTAGCGGGAGATGGGTCCTACGAGCAGTACTTC. Its translation is CASSLVSMLAGDGSYEQYF.